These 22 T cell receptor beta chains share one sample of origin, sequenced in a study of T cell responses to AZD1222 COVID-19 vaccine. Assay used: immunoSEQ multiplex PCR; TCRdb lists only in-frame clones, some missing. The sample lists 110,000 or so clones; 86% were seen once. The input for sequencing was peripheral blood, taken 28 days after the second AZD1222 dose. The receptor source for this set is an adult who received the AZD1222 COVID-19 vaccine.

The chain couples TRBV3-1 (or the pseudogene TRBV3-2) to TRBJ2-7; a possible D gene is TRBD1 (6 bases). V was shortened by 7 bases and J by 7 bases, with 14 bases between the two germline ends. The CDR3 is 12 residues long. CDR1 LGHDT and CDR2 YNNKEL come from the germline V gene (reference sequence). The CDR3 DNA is TGTGCCAGCACACAGGGACCGGGGGAGCAGTACTTC. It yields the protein CASTQGPGEQYF.

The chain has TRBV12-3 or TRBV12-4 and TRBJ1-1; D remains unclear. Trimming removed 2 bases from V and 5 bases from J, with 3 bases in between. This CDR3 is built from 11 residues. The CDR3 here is CASSLRTEAFF. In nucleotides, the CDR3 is TGTGCCAGCAGTTTAAGAACTGAAGCTTTCTTT.

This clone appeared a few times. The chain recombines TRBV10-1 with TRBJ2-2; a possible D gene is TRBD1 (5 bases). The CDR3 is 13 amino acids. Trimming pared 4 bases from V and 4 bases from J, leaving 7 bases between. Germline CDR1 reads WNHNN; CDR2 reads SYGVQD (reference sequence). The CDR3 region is CASSVGVTGELFF. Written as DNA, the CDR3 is TGCGCCAGCAGTGTAGGGGTCACCGGGGAGCTGTTTTTT.

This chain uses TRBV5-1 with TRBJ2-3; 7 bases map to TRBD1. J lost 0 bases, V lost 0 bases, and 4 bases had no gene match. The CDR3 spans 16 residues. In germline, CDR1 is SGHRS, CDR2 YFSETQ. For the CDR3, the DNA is TGCGCCAGCAGCTTGGAAACAGGGGCGAGCACAGATACGCAGTATTTT. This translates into CASSLETGASTDTQYF.

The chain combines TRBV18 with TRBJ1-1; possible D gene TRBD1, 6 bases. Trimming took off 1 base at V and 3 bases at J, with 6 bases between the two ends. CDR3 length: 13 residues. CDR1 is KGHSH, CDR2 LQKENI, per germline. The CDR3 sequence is CASSPRQDTEAFF. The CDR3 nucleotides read TGTGCCAGCTCACCACGACAGGACACTGAAGCTTTCTTT.

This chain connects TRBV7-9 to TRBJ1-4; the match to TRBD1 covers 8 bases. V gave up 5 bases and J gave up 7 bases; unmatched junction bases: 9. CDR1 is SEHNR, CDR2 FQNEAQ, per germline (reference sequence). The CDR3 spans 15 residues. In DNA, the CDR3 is TGTGCCAGCAGCATCGAGGGACAGGCTGGTGAAAAACTGTTTTTT. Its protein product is CASSIEGQAGEKLFF. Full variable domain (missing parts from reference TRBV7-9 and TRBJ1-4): DTGVSQNPRHKITKRGQNVTFRCDPISEHNRLYWYRQTLGQGPEFLTYFQNEAQLEKSRLLSDRFSAERPKGSFSTLEIQRTEQGDSAMYLCASSIEGQAGEKLFFGSGTQLSVL.

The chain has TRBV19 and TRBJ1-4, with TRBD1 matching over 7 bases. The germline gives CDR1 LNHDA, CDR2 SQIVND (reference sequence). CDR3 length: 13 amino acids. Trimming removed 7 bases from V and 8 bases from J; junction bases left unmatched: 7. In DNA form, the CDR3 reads TGTGCCAGTACCCCACAGGGGTGGGAAAAACTGTTTTTT. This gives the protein CASTPQGWEKLFF.

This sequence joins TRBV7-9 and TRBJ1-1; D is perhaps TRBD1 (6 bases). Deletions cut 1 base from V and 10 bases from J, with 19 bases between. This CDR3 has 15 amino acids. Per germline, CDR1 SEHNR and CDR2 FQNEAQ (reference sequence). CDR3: CASSLVSSGARGAFF. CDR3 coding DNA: TGTGCCAGCAGCTTAGTGTCTTCAGGGGCGCGAGGAGCTTTCTTT. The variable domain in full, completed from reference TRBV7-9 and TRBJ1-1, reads DTGVSQNPRHKITKRGQNVTFRCDPISEHNRLYWYRQTLGQGPEFLTYFQNEAQLEKSRLLSDRFSAERPKGSFSTLEIQRTEQGDSAMYLCASSLVSSGARGAFFGQGTRLTVV.

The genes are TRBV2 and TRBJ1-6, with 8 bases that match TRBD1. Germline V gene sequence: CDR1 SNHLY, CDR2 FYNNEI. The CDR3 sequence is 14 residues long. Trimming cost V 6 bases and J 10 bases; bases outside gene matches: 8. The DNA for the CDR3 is TGTGCCAGCAGGGGGACAGGCTTAGGCTCACCCCTCCACTTT. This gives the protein CASRGTGLGSPLHF.

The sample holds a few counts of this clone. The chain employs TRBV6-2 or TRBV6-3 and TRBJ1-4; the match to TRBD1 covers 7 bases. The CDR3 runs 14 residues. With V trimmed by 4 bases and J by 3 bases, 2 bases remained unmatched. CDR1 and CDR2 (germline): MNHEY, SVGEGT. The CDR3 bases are TGTGCCAGCAGTTCCGGGACAGCTAATGAAAAACTGTTTTTT. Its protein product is CASSSGTANEKLFF.

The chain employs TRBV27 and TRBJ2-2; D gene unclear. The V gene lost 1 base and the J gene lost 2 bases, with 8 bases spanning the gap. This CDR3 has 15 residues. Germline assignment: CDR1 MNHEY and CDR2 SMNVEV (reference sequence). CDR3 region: CASSLWRQNTGELFF. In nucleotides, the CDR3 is TGTGCCAGCAGTTTATGGAGACAAAACACCGGGGAGCTGTTTTTT.

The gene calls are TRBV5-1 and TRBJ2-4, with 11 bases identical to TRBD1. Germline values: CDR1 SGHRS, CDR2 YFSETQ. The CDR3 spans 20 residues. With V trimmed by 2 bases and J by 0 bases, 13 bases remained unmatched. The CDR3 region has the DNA TGCGCCAGCAGCTTCGGAACGGGACAGGGGGGATTCGGAGCCAAAAACATTCAGTACTTC. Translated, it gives CASSFGTGQGGFGAKNIQYF.

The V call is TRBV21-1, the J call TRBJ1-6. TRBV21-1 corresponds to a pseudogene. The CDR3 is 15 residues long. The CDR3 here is CASSLGRGKNSPLHF. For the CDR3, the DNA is TGTGCCAGCAGCCTCGGGAGGGGGAAGAATTCACCCCTCCACTTT.

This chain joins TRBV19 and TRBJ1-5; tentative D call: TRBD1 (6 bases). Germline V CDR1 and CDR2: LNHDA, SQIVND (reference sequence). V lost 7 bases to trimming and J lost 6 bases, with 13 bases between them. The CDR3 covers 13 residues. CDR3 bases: TGTGCCAGTAAGGGGCAGGGGAGTCAGCCCCAGCATTTT. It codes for CASKGQGSQPQHF.

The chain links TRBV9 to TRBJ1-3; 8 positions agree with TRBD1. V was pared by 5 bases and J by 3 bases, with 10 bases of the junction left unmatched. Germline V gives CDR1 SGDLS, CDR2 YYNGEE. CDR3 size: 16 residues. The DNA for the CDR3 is TGTGCCAGCAGTGCAGCCAGGGGGCAAGTTGGAAACACCATATATTTT. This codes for CASSAARGQVGNTIYF.

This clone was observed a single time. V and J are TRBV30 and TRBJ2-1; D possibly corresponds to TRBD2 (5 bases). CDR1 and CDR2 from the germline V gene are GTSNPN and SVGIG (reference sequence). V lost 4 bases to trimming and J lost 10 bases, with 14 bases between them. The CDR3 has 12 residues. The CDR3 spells CAWTPGVSEQFF. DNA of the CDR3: TGTGCCTGGACCCCCGGGGTGTCCGAGCAGTTCTTC.

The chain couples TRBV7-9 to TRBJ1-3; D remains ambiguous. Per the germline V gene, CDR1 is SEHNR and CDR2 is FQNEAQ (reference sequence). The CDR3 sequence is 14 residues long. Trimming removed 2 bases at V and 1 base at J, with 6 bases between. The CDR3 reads CASSLSGSGNTIYF. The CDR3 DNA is TGTGCCAGCAGCTTAAGTGGGTCTGGAAACACCATATATTTT. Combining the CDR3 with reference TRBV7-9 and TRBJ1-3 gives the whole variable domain DTGVSQNPRHKITKRGQNVTFRCDPISEHNRLYWYRQTLGQGPEFLTYFQNEAQLEKSRLLSDRFSAERPKGSFSTLEIQRTEQGDSAMYLCASSLSGSGNTIYFGEGSWLTVV.

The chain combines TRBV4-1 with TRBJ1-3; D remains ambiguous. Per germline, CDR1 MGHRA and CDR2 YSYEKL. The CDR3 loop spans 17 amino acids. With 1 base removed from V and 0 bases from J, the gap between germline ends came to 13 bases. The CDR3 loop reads CASSQGSQATSGNTIYF. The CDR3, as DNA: TGCGCCAGCAGCCAAGGGAGCCAGGCCACCTCTGGAAACACCATATATTTT.

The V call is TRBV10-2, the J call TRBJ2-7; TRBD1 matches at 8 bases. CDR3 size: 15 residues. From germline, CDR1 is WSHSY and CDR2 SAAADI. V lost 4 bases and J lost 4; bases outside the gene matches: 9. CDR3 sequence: CASSVPGQVSYEQYF. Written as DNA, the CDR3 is TGCGCCAGCAGTGTACCGGGACAGGTTTCTTACGAGCAGTACTTC.

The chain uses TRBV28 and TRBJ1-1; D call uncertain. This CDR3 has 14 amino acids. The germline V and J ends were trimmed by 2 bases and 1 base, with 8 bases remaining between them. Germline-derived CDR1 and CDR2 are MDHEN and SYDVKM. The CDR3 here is CASSLRVRNTEAFF. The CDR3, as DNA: TGTGCCAGCAGTTTACGGGTGAGGAACACTGAAGCTTTCTTT.

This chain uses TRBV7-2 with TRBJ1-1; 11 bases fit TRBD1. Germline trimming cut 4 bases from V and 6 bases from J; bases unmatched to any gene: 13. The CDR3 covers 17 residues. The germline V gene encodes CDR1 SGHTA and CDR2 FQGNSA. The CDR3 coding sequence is TGTGCCAGCAGCTCCATTGGGACAGGGGGTTGGTGGCCTGAAGCTTTCTTT. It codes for CASSSIGTGGWWPEAFF.

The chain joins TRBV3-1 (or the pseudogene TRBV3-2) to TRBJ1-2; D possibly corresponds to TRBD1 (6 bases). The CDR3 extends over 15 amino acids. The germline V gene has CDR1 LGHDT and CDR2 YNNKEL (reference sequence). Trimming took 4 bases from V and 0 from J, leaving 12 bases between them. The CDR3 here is CASSRARGTNYGYTF. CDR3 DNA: TGTGCCAGCAGCCGCGCCAGGGGAACTAACTATGGCTACACCTTC.